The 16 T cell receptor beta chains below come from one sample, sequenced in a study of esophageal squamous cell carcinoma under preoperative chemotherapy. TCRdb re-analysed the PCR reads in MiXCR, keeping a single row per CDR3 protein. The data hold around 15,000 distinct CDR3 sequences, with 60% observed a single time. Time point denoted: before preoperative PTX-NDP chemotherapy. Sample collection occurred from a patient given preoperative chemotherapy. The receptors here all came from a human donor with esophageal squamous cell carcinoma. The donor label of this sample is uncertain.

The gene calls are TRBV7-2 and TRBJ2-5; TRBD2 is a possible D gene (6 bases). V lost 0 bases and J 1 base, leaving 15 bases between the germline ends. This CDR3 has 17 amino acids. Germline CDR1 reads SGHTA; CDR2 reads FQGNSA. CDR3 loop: CASSLARLVRAQETQYF. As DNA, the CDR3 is TGTGCCAGCAGCTTAGCGAGACTAGTTAGGGCCCAAGAGACCCAGTACTTC.

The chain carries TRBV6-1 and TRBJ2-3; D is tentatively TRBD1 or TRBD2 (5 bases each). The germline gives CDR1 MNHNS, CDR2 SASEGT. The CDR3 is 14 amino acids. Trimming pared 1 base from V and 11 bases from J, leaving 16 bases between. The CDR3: CASSEGAGTGEQYF. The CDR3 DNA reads TGTGCCAGCAGTGAAGGAGCAGGGACCGGTGAGCAGTATTTT.

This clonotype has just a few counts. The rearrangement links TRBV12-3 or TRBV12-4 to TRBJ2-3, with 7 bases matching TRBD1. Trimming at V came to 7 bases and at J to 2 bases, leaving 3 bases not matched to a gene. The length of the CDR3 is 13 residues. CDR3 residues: CASTDRYTDTQYF. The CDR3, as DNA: TGTGCCAGCACGGACAGGTACACAGATACGCAGTATTTT.

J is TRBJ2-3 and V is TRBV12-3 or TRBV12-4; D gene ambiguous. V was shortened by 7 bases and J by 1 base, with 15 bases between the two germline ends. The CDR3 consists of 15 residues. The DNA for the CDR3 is TGTGCCAGCACCCTTAGCTCCACCGGCACAGATACGCAGTATTTT. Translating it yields CASTLSSTGTDTQYF.

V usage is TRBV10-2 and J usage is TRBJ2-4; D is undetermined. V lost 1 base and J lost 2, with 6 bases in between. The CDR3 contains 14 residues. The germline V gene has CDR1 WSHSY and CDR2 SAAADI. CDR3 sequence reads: CASSEWGTKNIQYF. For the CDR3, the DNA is TGCGCCAGCAGTGAGTGGGGAACCAAAAACATTCAGTACTTC.

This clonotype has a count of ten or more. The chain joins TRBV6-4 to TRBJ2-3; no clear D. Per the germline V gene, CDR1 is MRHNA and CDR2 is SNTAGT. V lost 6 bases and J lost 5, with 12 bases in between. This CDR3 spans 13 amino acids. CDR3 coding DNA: TGTGCCAGCAGCGAGAGTCCCCTAGATACGCAGTATTTT. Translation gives CASSESPLDTQYF.

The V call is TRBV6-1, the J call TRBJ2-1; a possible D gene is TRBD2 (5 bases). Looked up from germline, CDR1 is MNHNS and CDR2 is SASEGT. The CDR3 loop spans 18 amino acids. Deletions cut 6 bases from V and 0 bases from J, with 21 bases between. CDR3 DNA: TGTGCCAGCAGAGAAAGGGAGTGGTTGGATAGCTCCTACAATGAGCAGTTCTTC. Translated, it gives CASREREWLDSSYNEQFF.

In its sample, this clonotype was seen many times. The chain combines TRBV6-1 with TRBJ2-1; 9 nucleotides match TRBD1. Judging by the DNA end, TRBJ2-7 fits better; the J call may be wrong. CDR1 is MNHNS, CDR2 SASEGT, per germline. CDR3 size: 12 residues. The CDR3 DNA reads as TGTGCCACGGACAGGGGCACGCACGAGCAGTACTTC. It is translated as CATDRGTHEQYF.

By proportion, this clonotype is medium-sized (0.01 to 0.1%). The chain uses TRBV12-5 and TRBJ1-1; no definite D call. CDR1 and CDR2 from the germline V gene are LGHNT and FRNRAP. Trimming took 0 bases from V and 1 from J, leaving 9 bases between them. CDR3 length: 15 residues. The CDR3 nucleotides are TGTGCTAGTGGTTTGGTCGAATCGGGGAACACTGAAGCTTTCTTT. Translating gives CASGLVESGNTEAFF.

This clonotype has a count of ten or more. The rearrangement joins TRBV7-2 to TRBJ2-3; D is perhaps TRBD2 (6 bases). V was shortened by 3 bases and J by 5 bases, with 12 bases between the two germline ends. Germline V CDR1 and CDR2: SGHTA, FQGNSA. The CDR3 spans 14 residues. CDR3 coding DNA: TGTGCCAGCAGCTTGGGGGGAAGGGTAGATACGCAGTATTTT. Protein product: CASSLGGRVDTQYF.

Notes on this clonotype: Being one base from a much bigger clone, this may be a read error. CDR3 protein: CASRPGPDSYNEQYF. As DNA, the CDR3 is TGTGCCAGCAGACCGGGTCCCGATTCCTACAATGAGCAGTACTTC. This chain uses TRBV6-1 with TRBJ2-1, with unresolved D. The J call is doubtful: the DNA matches TRBJ2-7 better. The CDR3 consists of 15 residues. Germline CDR1 MNHNS, CDR2 SASEGT.

DNA for the CDR3: TGTGCCAGCACCCTCTCGTCGACAGGGGGCAAGACCCAGTACTTC. As protein: CASTLSSTGGKTQYF. The J gene is TRBJ2-5, the V gene TRBV6-1; TRBD1 matches at 10 bases. There are 15 residues in the CDR3. Germline V gene sequence: CDR1 MNHNS, CDR2 SASEGT. V trimming: 7 bases; J trimming: 6 bases; junction bases outside the gene matches: 11.

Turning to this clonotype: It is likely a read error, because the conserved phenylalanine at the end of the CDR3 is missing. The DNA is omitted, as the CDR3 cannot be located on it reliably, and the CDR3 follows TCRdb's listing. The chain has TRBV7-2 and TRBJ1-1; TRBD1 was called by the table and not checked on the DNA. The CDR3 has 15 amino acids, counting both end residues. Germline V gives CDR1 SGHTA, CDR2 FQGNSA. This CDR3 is CASSVRTTMSSSSGQ.

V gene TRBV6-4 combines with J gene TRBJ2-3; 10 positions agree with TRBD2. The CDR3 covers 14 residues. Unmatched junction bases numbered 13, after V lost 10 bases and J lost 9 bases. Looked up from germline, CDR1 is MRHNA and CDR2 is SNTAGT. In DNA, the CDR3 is TGTGCCATAAGAGATCTAGCGGGAGAGGGAACGCAGTATTTT. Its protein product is CAIRDLAGEGTQYF.

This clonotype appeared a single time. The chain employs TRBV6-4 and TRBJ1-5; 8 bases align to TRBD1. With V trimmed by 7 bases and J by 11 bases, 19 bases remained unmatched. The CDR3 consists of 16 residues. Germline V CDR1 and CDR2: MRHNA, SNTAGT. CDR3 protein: CASMALAGGATTAQHF. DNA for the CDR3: TGTGCCAGCATGGCCCTGGCAGGGGGCGCGACAACGGCCCAGCATTTT.

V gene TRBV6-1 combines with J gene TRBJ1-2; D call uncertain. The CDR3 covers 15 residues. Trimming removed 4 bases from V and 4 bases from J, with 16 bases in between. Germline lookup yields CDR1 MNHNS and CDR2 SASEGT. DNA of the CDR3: TGTGCCAGCAGTGTGGGTGGCGCAAAGGGCTATGGCTACACCTTC. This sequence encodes CASSVGGAKGYGYTF.